The TCR beta chain described here comes from a study of shared clonotypes between healthy human individuals. The method was immunoSEQ multiplex PCR; TCRdb's version includes in-frame clones alone and lacks a portion of them. The sample records more than 600,000 clones, just over 90% being singletons. Germline CDR1 and CDR2: MNHEY and SVGAGI. V lost 5 bases and J lost 5, with 7 bases in between. The length of the CDR3 is 12 residues. Naive CD8 cells lacked CD45RO and underwent positive selection for CCR7, leaving out terminally differentiated effector memory CD45RA+ cells. The rearrangement joins TRBV6-5 to TRBJ1-5; maybe TRBD1 (6 bases). The clonotype comes from a man aged 25 to 40 in good health. What was sequenced was naive CD8+ T cells sorted from blood. The CDR3 DNA reads as TGTGCCAGCAGTACAGGGTATCAGCCCCAGCATTTT. This gives the protein CASSTGYQPQHF.